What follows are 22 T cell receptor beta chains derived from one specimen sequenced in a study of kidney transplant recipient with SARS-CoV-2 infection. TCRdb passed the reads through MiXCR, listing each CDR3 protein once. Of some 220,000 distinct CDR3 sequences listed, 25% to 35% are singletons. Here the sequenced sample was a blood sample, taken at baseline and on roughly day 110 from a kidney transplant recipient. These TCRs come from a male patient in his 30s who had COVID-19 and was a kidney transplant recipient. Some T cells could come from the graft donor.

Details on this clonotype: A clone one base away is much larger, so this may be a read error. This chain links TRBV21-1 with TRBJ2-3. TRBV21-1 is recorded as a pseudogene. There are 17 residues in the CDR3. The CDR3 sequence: CASRHSVATAMQDTQYF. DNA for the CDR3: TGTGCCAGCAGGCATTCAGTAGCTACAGCCATGCAAGATACGCAGTATTTT.

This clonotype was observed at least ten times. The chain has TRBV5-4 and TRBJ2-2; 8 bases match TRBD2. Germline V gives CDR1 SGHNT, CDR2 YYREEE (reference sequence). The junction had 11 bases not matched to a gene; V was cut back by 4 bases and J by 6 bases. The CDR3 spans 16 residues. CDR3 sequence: CASSPEPGLAPGELFF. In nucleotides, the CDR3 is TGTGCCAGCAGCCCCGAGCCCGGACTAGCCCCCGGGGAGCTGTTTTTT. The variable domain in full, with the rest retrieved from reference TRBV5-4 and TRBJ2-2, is ETGVTQSPTHLIKTRGQQVTLRCSSQSGHNTVSWYQQALGQGPQFIFQYYREEENGRGNFPPRFSGLQFPNYSSELNVNALELDDSALYLCASSPEPGLAPGELFFGEGSRLTVL.

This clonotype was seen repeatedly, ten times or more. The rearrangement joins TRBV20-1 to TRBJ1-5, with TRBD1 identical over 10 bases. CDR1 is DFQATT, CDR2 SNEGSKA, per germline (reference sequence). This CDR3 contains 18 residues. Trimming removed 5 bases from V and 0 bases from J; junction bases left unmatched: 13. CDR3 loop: CSASPGQGTSYSNQPQHF. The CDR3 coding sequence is TGCAGTGCTTCCCCGGGACAGGGGACCTCTTATAGCAATCAGCCCCAGCATTTT.

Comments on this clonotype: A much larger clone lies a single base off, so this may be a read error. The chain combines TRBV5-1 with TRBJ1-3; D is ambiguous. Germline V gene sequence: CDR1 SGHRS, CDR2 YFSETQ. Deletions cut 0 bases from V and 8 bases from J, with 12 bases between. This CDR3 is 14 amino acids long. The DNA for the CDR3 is TGCGCCAGCAGCTTGGGGGGTCCATTAGACACCATATATTTT. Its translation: CASSLGGPLDTIYF.

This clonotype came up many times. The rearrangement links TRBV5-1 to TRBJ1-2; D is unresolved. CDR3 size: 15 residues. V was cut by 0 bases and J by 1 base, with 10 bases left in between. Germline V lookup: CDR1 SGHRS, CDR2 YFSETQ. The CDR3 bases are TGCGCCAGCAGCTTGGGTGGCTTCTTTAACTATGGCTACACCTTC. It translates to CASSLGGFFNYGYTF.

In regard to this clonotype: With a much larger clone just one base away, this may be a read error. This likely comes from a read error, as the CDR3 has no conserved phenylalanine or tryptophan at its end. The CDR3 is CASTGSSGNTIYV. Written as DNA, the CDR3 is TGTGCCAGCACAGGGAGCTCTGGAAACACCATATATGTT. The V call is TRBV7-9, the J call TRBJ1-3, with D possibly being TRBD1 (5 bases). Germline CDR1 and CDR2: SEHNR and FQNEAQ (reference sequence). The CDR3 has 13 residues. Trimming pared 7 bases from V and 0 bases from J, leaving 7 bases between.

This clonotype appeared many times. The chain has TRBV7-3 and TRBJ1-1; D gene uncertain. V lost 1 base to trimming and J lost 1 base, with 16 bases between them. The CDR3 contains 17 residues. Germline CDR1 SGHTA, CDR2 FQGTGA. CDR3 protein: CASSLMGPGEGNTEAFF. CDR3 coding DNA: TGTGCCAGCAGCTTAATGGGCCCAGGCGAGGGGAACACTGAAGCTTTCTTT.

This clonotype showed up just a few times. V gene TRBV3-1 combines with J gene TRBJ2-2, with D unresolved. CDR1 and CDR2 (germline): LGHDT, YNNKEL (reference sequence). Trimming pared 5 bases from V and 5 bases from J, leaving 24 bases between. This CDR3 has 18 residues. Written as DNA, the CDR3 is TGTGCCAGCAGCTACCACGTTCCCATTTCAGGCTTGACCGGGGAGCTGTTTTTT. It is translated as CASSYHVPISGLTGELFF.

In nucleotides, the CDR3 is TGTGCCAGCAGCTCAAGCCCGGGACTAGGCTTGTACCAAGAGACCCAGTACTTC. Amino acids: CASSSSPGLGLYQETQYF. The gene calls are TRBV7-8 and TRBJ2-5, with TRBD2 identical over 8 bases. The CDR3 totals 18 residues. The germline CDR1 and CDR2 sequences are SGHVS and FQNEAQ. Trimming removed 4 bases from V and 0 bases from J; junction bases left unmatched: 13.

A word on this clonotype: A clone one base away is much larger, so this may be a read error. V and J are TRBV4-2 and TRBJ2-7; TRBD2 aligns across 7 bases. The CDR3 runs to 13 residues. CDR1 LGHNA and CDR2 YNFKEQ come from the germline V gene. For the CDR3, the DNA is TGTGCCAGCAACCAAGTAGGCGGGGGAGAGCAGTACTTC. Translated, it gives CASNQVGGGEQYF.

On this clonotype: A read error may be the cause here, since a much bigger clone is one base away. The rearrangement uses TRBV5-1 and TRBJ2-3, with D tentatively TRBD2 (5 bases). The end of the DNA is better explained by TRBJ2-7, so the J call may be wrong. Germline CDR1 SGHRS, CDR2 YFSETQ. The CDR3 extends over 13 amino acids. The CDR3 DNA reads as TGCGCCAGCAGCCAGAAGGACTGGCTCGGGCAGTACTTC. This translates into CASSQKDWLGQYF.

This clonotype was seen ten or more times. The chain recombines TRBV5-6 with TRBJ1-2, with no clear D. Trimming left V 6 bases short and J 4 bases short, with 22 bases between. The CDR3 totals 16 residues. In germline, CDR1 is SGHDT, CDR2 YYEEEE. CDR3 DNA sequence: TGTGCCAGCATCGCTAGCAATAGTCGAAAGACCTATGGCTACACCTTC. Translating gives CASIASNSRKTYGYTF.

Here the CDR3 reads CASSWEHHEGKTYGYTF. CDR3 sequence (DNA): TGTGCCAGCAGCTGGGAACATCACGAGGGAAAGACCTATGGCTACACCTTC. V usage is TRBV7-1 and J usage is TRBJ1-2; D not certain. TRBV7-1 is an open reading frame, and its role is uncertain. Trimming removed 4 bases at V and 4 bases at J, with 22 bases between. The CDR3 spans 17 residues.

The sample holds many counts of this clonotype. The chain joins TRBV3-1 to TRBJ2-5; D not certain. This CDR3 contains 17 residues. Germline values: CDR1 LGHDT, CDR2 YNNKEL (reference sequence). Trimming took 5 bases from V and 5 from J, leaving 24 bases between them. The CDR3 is CASSAWAPISFSETQYF. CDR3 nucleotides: TGTGCCAGCAGCGCTTGGGCTCCCATTTCTTTCTCTGAGACCCAGTACTTC.

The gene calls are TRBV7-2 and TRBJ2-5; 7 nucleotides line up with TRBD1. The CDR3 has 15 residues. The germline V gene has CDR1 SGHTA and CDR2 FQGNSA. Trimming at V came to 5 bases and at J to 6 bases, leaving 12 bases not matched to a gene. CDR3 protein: CASSTLRAGGKTQYF. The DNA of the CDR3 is TGTGCCAGCAGCACACTGAGGGCAGGGGGAAAGACCCAGTACTTC.

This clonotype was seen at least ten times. CDR3 nucleotide sequence: TGTGCCAGCAGCACAGAAAGAACAAGCAGAAAGACCTATGGCTACACCTTC. Protein: CASSTERTSRKTYGYTF. The rearrangement joins TRBV11-2 to TRBJ1-2; D not resolved. Germline loops: CDR1 SGHAT, CDR2 FQNNGV. V was cut by 5 bases and J by 4 bases, with 23 bases left in between. This CDR3 region has 17 residues. The variable domain in full, completed from reference TRBV11-2 and TRBJ1-2, reads EAGVAQSPRYKIIEKRQSVAFWCNPISGHATLYWYQQILGQGPKLLIQFQNNGVVDDSQLPKDRFSAERLKGVDSTLKIQPAKLEDSAVYLCASSTERTSRKTYGYTFGSGTRLTVV.

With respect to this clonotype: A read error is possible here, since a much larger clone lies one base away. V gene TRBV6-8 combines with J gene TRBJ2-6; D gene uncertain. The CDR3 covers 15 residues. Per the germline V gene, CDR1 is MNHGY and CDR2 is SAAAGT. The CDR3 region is CAGRSLTERANVLTF. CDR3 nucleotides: TGTGCCGGCAGAAGTTTGACCGAGCGAGCCAACGTCCTGACTTTC.

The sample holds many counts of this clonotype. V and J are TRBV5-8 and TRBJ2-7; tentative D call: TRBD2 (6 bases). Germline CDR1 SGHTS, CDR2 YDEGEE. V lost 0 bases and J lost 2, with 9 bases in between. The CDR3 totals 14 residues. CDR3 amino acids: CASSLGGTTYEQYF. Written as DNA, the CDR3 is TGTGCCAGCAGCTTGGGCGGGACCACCTACGAGCAGTACTTC.

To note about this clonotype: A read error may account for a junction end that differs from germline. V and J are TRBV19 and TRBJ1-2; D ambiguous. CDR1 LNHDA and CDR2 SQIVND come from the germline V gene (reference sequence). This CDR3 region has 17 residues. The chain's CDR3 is CASSRLPTNRKTYGCTF. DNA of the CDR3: TGTGCCAGTAGTAGGCTTCCGACAAATCGAAAGACCTATGGCTGCACCTTC.

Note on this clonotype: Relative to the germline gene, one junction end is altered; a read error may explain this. The CDR3 reads CASSTWFPISGLTEELFF. For the CDR3, the DNA is TGTGCCAGCAGCACATGGTTTCCCATTTCAGGCTTGACCGAGGAGCTGTTTTTT. The rearrangement joins TRBV3-1 to TRBJ2-2, with unresolved D. CDR1 and CDR2 from the germline V gene are LGHDT and YNNKEL (reference sequence). This CDR3 has 18 residues.

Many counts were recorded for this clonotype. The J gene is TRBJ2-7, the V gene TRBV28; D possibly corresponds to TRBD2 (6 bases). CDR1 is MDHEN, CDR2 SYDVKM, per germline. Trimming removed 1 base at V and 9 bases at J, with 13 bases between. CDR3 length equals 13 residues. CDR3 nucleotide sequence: TGTGCCAGCAGTTTATCCGGGGTGCGGGGGCAGTACTTC. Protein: CASSLSGVRGQYF.

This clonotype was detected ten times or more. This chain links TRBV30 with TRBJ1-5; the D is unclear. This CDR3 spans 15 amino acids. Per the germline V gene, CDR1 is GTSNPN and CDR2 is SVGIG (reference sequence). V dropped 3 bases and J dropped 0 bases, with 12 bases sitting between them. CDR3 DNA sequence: TGTGCCTGGAGGGTAGTGTGGGTTAGCAATCAGCCCCAGCATTTT. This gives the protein CAWRVVWVSNQPQHF.